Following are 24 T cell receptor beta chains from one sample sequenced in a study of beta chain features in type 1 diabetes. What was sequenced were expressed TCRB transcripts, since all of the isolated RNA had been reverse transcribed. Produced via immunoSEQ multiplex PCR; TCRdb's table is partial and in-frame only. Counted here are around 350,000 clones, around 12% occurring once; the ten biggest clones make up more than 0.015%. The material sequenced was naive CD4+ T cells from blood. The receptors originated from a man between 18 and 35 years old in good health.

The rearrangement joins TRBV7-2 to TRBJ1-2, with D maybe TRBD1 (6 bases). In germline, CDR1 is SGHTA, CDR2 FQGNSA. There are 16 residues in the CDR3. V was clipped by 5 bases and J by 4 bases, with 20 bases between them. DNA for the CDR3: TGTGCCAGCAGCACCCGCGACCCCGGACAGAGCTATGGCTACACCTTC. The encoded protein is CASSTRDPGQSYGYTF. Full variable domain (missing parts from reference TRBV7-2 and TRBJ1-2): GAGVSQSPSNKVTEKGKDVELRCDPISGHTALYWYRQSLGQGLEFLIYFQGNSAPDKSGLPSDRFSAERTGGSVSTLTIQRTQQEDSAVYLCASSTRDPGQSYGYTFGSGTRLTVV.

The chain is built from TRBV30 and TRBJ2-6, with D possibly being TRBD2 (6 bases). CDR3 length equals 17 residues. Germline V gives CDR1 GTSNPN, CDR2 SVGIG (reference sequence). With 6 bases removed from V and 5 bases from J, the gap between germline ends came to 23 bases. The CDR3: CACSAGHTMLWANVLTF. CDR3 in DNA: TGTGCCTGTTCGGCGGGGCACACTATGCTCTGGGCCAACGTCCTGACTTTC.

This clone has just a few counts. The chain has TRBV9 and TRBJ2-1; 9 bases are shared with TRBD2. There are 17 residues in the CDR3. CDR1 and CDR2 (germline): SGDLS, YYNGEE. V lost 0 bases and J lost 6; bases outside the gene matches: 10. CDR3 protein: CASSVGGSGRTGNEQFF. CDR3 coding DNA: TGTGCCAGCAGCGTAGGGGGAAGCGGGAGGACGGGCAATGAGCAGTTCTTC.

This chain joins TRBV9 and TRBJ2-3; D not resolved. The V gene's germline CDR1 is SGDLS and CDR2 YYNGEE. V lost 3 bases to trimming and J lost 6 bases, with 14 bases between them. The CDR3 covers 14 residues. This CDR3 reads CASSARQQVDTQYF. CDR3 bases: TGTGCCAGCAGCGCACGCCAGCAGGTTGATACGCAGTATTTT.

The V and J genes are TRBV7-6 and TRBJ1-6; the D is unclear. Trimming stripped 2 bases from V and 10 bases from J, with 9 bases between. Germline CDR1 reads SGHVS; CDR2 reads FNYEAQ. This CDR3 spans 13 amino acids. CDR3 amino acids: CASSLMEQSPLHF. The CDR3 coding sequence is TGTGCCAGCAGCTTAATGGAGCAGTCACCCCTCCACTTT.

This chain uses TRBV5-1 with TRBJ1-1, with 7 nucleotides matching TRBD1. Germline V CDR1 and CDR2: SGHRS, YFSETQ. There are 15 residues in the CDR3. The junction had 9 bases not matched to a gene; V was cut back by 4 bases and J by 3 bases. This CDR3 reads CASSRRQGRDTEAFF. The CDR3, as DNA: TGCGCCAGCAGCCGGAGACAGGGTCGGGACACTGAAGCTTTCTTT.

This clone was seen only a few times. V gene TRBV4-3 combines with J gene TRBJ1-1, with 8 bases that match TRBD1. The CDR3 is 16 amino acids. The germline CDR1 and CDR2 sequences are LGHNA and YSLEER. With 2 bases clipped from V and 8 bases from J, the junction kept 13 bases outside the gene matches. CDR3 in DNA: TGCGCCAGCAGCCAATCAGTGGGGCAGGGGGCGAAAGAAGCTTTCTTT. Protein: CASSQSVGQGAKEAFF.

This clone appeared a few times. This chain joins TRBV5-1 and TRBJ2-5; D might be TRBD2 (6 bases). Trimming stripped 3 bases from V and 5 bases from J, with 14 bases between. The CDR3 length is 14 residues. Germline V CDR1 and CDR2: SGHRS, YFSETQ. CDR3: CASSSGRREETQYF. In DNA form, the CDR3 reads TGCGCCAGCAGCTCCGGACGCCGGGAGGAGACCCAGTACTTC.

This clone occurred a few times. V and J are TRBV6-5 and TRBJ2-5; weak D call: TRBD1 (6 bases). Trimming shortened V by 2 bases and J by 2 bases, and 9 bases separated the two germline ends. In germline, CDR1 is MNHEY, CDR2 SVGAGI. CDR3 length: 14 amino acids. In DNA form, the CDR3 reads TGTGCCAGCAGTTACGGCAGGGGTCAAGAGACCCAGTACTTC. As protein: CASSYGRGQETQYF.

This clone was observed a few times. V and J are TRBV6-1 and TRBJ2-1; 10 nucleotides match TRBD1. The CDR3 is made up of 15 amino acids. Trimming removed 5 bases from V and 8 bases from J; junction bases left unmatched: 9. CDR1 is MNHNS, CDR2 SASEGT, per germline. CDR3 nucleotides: TGTGCCAGCAGTTTCCTAGGGACAGGGGAGGATGAGCAGTTCTTC. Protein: CASSFLGTGEDEQFF.

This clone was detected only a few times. The CDR3 coding sequence is TGTGCCAGCAGCCTACCTAGGGGGCGTTCAACAGATACGCAGTATTTT. It specifies CASSLPRGRSTDTQYF. The chain couples TRBV7-2 to TRBJ2-3, with 7 bases fitting TRBD1. Germline assignment: CDR1 SGHTA and CDR2 FQGNSA. V was clipped by 5 bases and J by 3 bases; unmatched bases: 11. This CDR3 is built from 16 residues.

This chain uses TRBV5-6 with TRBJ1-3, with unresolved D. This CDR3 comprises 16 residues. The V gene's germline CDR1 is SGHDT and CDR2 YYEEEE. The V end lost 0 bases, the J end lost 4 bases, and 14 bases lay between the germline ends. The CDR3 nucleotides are TGTGCCAGCAGCTTGGGGGCCCCCGGCACCGGAAACACCATATATTTT. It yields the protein CASSLGAPGTGNTIYF.

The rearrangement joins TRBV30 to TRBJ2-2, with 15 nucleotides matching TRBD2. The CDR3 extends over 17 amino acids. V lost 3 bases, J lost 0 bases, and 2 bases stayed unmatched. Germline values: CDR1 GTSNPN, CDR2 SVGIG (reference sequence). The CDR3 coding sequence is TGTGCCTGGAGAGGACTAGCGGGAGGGCCGAACACCGGGGAGCTGTTTTTT. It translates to CAWRGLAGGPNTGELFF.

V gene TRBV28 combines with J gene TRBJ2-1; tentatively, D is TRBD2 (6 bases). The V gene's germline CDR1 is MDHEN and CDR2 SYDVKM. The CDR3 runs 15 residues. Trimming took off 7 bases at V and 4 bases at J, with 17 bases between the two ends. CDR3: CASNDGSSVYNEQFF. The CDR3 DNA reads TGTGCCAGCAACGACGGGAGTAGTGTGTACAATGAGCAGTTCTTC.

The CDR3 region has the DNA TGTGCCAGCTCACCACAGGAGGGGAGGACAGATACGCAGTATTTT. Amino acids: CASSPQEGRTDTQYF. The genes are TRBV18 and TRBJ2-3, with D tentatively TRBD2 (6 bases). The CDR3 runs 15 residues. V lost 1 base and J 3 bases, leaving 11 bases between the germline ends. Germline values: CDR1 KGHSH, CDR2 LQKENI.

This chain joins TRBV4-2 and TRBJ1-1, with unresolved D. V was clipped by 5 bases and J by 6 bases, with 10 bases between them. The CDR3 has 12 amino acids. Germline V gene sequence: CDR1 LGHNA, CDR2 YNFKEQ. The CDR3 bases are TGTGCCAGCAGCTTCAGGTTCGCTGAAGCTTTCTTT. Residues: CASSFRFAEAFF.

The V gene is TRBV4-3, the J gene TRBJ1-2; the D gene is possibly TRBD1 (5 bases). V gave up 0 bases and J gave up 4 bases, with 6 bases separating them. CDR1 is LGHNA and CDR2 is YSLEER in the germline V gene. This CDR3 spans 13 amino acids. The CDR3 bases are TGCGCCAGCAGCCAAGATACAGGCTATGGCTACACCTTC. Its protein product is CASSQDTGYGYTF.

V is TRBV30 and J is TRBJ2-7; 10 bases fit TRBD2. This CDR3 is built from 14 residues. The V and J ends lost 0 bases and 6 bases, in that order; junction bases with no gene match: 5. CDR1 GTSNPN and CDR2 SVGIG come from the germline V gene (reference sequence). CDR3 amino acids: CAWSVRGLASEQYF. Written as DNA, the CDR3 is TGTGCCTGGAGTGTTCGGGGACTAGCGAGCGAGCAGTACTTC.

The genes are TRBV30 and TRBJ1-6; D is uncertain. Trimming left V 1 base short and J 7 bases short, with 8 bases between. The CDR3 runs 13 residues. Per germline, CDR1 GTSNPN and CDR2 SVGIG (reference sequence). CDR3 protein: CAWSGQENSPLHF. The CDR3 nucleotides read TGTGCCTGGAGTGGACAAGAAAATTCACCCCTCCACTTT.

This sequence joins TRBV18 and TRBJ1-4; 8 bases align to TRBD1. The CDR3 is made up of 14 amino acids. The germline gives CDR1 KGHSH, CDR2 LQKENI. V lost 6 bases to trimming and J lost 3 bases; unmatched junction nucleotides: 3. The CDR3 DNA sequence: TGTGCCAGCTCCACGACAGGGGCTAATGAAAAACTGTTTTTT. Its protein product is CASSTTGANEKLFF.

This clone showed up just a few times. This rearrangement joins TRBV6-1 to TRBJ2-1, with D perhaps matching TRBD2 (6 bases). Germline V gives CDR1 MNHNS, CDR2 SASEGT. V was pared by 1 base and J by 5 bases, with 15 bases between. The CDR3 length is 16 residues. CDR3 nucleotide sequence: TGTGCCAGCAGTGAAGGACCCGGGACGGGGGACAATGAGCAGTTCTTC. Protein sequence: CASSEGPGTGDNEQFF.

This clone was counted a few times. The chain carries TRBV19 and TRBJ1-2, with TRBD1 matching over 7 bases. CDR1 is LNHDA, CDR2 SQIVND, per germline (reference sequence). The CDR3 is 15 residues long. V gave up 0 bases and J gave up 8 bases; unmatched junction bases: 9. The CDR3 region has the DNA TGTGCCAGTAGTATAGATAACGAGGGGGCCGGCGGCTACACCTTC. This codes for CASSIDNEGAGGYTF.

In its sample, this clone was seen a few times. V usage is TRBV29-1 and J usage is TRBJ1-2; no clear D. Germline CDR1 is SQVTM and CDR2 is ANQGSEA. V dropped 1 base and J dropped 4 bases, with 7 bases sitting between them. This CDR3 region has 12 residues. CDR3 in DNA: TGCAGCGTTGAAGGATGGAGCTATGGCTACACCTTC. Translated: CSVEGWSYGYTF.

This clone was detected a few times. CDR3 nucleotide sequence: TGTGCCAGCAGTTACTCGAATTCAGGGGACGAGCAGTACTTC. This codes for CASSYSNSGDEQYF. J is TRBJ2-7 and V is TRBV6-5; TRBD1 might be the D (6 bases). Deletions cut 0 bases from V and 5 bases from J, with 11 bases between. Germline V gene data show CDR1 as MNHEY and CDR2 as SVGAGI. The CDR3 sequence is 14 residues long.